This section outlines one T cell receptor beta chain sequence together with its context. Authors' analysis steps: Nucleated cell number was recorded as an estimate derived from reference gene primer amplification. Only in-frame clones appear in the TCRdb table, and some are missing; sequencing was by immunoSEQ multiplex PCR. V and J calls and clone size are as listed in that table; D and trimming were resolved from the DNA. The data show 120,000 or so clones, around four fifths seen once. Losses at the gene ends were 5 bases for V and 6 bases for J; bases not matched to a gene: 12. Germline V lookup: CDR1 SGHRS, CDR2 YFSETQ. The CDR3 runs to 15 residues. The data are from a study of blood T cell repertoires in COVID-19. The wider study: Acute-phase and convalescent COVID-19 samples originated in the United States, Italy and Spain.

V is TRBV5-1 and J is TRBJ1-2, with 8 bases matching TRBD1. Sequenced input: peripheral blood. This TCR was sampled from a man in his sixties with acute or convalescent COVID-19. The CDR3, as DNA: TGCGCCAGCAGACAAATTTTCAGGGGGCTTCATGGCTACACCTTC. Encoded protein: CASRQIFRGLHGYTF.